The following is a TCR beta chain sequence with its context. The antigen it recognizes is unknown. Base qualities are not provided; no much larger clone lies one nucleotide away. For sequencing of the TCRbeta CDR3 region, genomic DNA was extracted from the sorted cells. The immunoSEQ Assay was used to sequence the TCRbeta CDR3 regions. TCRdb's version of the immuneACCESS table is confined to in-frame rearrangements and falls short of the full clone set. An unresolved V gene accounts for under half of the shortfall where checked; the remainder is of unknown origin. In all, the sample holds some 50,000 clones, and approximately 90% of those were seen once. The biggest ten clones account for around a fifth of the sample. Patients with a history of autoimmune disease or receiving systemic immunosuppression were excluded from the trial. Peripheral blood for TCR sequencing was collected from all dose cohorts at baseline, on cycle 4 day 1, and on cycle 7 day 1. The samples were drawn from a first-in-human, open-label, multicenter phase I dose-escalation trial of ivuxolimab. The trial enrolled adults with locally advanced or metastatic head and neck squamous cell, hepatocellular, melanoma or renal cell carcinoma. Before TCR sequencing, CD4+ and CD8+ T cells were separately sorted from peripheral blood.

The CDR3 has 15 amino acids, counting the end cysteine and phenylalanine. Of the read, only the CDR3 DNA is kept; its 45 bases are in frame from base 1. The germline V gene (reference sequence) yields MNHEY for CDR1 and SMNVEV for CDR2. Clipping removes 3 bases from V and 4 bases from J, with 8 as the unmatched junction base count. The sample belongs to a study of OX40 agonist ivuxolimab in advanced cancers. Notes on the research overall: Ivuxolimab was a fully human IgG2 agonistic monoclonal antibody targeting the costimulatory receptor OX40 (CD134). Of the approximately 54 patients in dose escalation, some 19 had hepatocellular carcinoma, some 15 had melanoma, 9 had renal cell carcinoma and 9 had head and neck cancer. The dose-escalation cohort was roughly 80% male with a mean age of approximately 60 years, ranging from roughly 20 to 80. Intravenous ivuxolimab was administered to patients every 2 weeks at six dose levels: 0.01, 0.1, 0.3, 1.5, 3 and 10 mg/kg. Peripheral TCRbeta sequencing was intended to test whether TCR sequence diversity was altered and clonal T-cell expansion was caused by ivuxolimab. Prior anti-PD-1, anti-PD-L1 or anti-CTLA-4 therapy was permitted, and approximately 39% of dose-escalation patients had received checkpoint inhibitors. Partial responses occurred in three dose-escalation patients: two with cutaneous melanoma and one with hepatocellular carcinoma. The paper covers the monotherapy dose-escalation part of the phase I ivuxolimab trial, which included N ≈ 52 patients.

Overall study outcomes, separate from this receptor: After ivuxolimab, expanded clones were on average more numerous among CD8+ T cells than among CD4+ T cells. Partial responders in the 0.1-3.0 mg/kg groups had among the lowest normalized peripheral clonal expansion, especially among CD8+ T cells. Low levels of normalized T-cell clonal expansion were also seen in some nonresponding patients. At doses of 0.1 to 3.0 mg/kg, clonal expansion of both CD4+ and CD8+ T cells in blood was seen between baseline and week 6. The antigen specificity of the clonally expanded peripheral T cells was not determined.

Sequencing used CD4+ or CD8+ T cells sorted from blood, obtained in a trial of the OX40 agonist ivuxolimab. The sequence was collected from an adult with an advanced solid tumor such as melanoma, head and neck, liver or kidney cancer. Recombination joined TRBV27 with TRBJ1-2, with 7 bases matching TRBD1. The DNA sequence is given as TGTGCCAGCAGTTTGATGCCCGGGACAGCCTATGGCTACACCTTC. Translated, this is CASSLMPGTAYGYTF.